The 20 T cell receptor beta chains reported below all come from one sample, sequenced in a study of T cell responses to AZD1222 COVID-19 vaccine. Assay used: immunoSEQ multiplex PCR; TCRdb lists only in-frame clones, some missing. The sample shows 80,000 to 90,000 clones, around nine tenths of them seen only once. The specimen was peripheral blood, collected 28 days after the second AZD1222 dose. Source of these receptors: an adult who received the AZD1222 COVID-19 vaccine.

The chain combines TRBV11-3 with TRBJ2-5; 7 nucleotides align to TRBD1. The J segment lost 4 bases and the V segment lost 6 bases, leaving 8 bases of the junction unmatched. Germline V lookup: CDR1 SGHNT, CDR2 YENEEA. The CDR3 covers 14 residues. The CDR3 spells CASSPTGLPETQYF. CDR3 in DNA: TGTGCCAGCAGTCCGACAGGGTTACCAGAGACCCAGTACTTC.

This sequence joins TRBV7-8 and TRBJ2-5; TRBD1 is a possible D gene (6 bases). V lost 2 bases, J lost 2 bases, and 12 bases lay in between. The CDR3 runs to 15 residues. Per the germline V gene, CDR1 is SGHVS and CDR2 is FQNEAQ. Here the CDR3 reads CASSLRGTLQETQYF. The CDR3 region has the DNA TGTGCCAGCAGCTTAAGGGGGACATTACAAGAGACCCAGTACTTC.

The V call is TRBV5-1, the J call TRBJ1-4, with a possible D match to TRBD1 (6 bases). Trimming removed 5 bases at V and 1 base at J, with 9 bases between. This CDR3 comprises 14 residues. Germline V gene sequence: CDR1 SGHRS, CDR2 YFSETQ. In DNA form, the CDR3 reads TGCGCCAGCAGATTAGGGGGAACTAATGAAAAACTGTTTTTT. Translated, it gives CASRLGGTNEKLFF.

The CDR3 DNA sequence: TGTGCCAGCAGTTACTCAGGGGATCATGGCTACACCTTC. It encodes CASSYSGDHGYTF. This chain links TRBV6-6 with TRBJ1-2, with D perhaps TRBD1 (5 bases). The ends were cut back, 0 bases at V and 6 bases at J, with 8 bases in the middle. The CDR3 has 13 residues. Germline V CDR1 and CDR2: MNHNY, SVGAGI (reference sequence).

The J gene is TRBJ1-2, the V gene TRBV10-3; weak D call: TRBD1 (5 bases). Per germline, CDR1 ENHRY and CDR2 SYGVKD. The CDR3 runs to 13 residues. The V end lost 0 bases, the J end lost 8 bases, and 10 bases lay between the germline ends. Here the CDR3 DNA reads TGTGCCATCAGTGAGTCGGGGGTAGGGGGCTACACCTTC. This codes for CAISESGVGGYTF.

CDR3 region: CASPIQGPARGTGELFF. CDR3 bases: TGTGCCAGCCCGATACAGGGACCCGCGAGGGGCACCGGGGAGCTGTTTTTT. This chain uses TRBV18 with TRBJ2-2; possible D gene TRBD1, 6 bases. V shed 8 bases and J shed 4 bases, with 23 bases lying between them. The CDR3 runs 17 residues. CDR1 and CDR2 (germline): KGHSH, LQKENI.

The chain is built from TRBV10-3 and TRBJ1-2; D not certain. In germline, CDR1 is ENHRY, CDR2 SYGVKD. The CDR3 covers 13 residues. V was trimmed by 9 bases and J by 5 bases, leaving 16 bases between them. The CDR3 reads CAMADEPLYGYTF. In DNA, the CDR3 is TGTGCCATGGCGGACGAGCCTCTATATGGCTACACCTTC.

The chain recombines TRBV19 with TRBJ1-5; the match to TRBD1 covers 9 bases. The V gene end was trimmed by 7 bases and the J gene end by 2 bases; junction bases not matched to a gene: 3. Per germline, CDR1 LNHDA and CDR2 SQIVND (reference sequence). This CDR3 is built from 14 residues. The CDR3 coding sequence is TGTGCCAGTACTCGGACAGGGGGCAATCAGCCCCAGCATTTT. It codes for CASTRTGGNQPQHF.

The chain recombines TRBV11-2 with TRBJ1-2, with no clear D. Germline values: CDR1 SGHAT, CDR2 FQNNGV. The V end was cut by 4 bases, the J end by 4 bases, with 7 bases between. The CDR3 runs to 12 residues. DNA for the CDR3: TGTGCCAGCAGCTCGTCGACCTATGGCTACACCTTC. It encodes CASSSSTYGYTF.

The chain combines TRBV30 with TRBJ1-4, with D perhaps TRBD1 (6 bases). This CDR3 is 15 amino acids long. Looked up from germline, CDR1 is GTSNPN and CDR2 is SVGIG (reference sequence). The V end was cut by 6 bases, the J end by 4 bases, with 18 bases between. CDR3 bases: TGTGCCTGTGTGACCGACAGGAGAATTAATGAAAAACTGTTTTTT. This gives the protein CACVTDRRINEKLFF. The whole variable domain, filled in from reference TRBV30 and TRBJ1-4, reads SQTIHQWPATLVQPVGSPLSLECTVEGTSNPNLYWYRQAAGRGLQLLFYSVGIGQISSEVPQNLSASRPQDRQFILSSKKLLLSDSGFYLCACVTDRRINEKLFFGSGTQLSVL.

In its sample, this clone was seen once. The chain is built from TRBV5-1 and TRBJ1-2, with D uncertain. Trimming left V 0 bases short and J 8 bases short, with 8 bases between. This CDR3 spans 12 amino acids. Germline V lookup: CDR1 SGHRS, CDR2 YFSETQ. CDR3 in DNA: TGCGCCAGCAGCTTGGGGGAGGAGGGCTACACCTTC. Translated: CASSLGEEGYTF.

By proportion, this clone is medium-sized (0.01 to 0.1%). V gene TRBV27 combines with J gene TRBJ1-5, with D maybe TRBD1 (5 bases). CDR3 size: 14 residues. The V end lost 4 bases, the J end lost 7 bases, and 14 bases lay between the germline ends. Germline CDR1 is MNHEY and CDR2 is SMNVEV (reference sequence). The CDR3 reads CASSYGADGQPQHF. CDR3 sequence (DNA): TGTGCCAGCAGTTATGGGGCCGACGGCCAGCCCCAGCATTTT.

The chain recombines TRBV11-2 with TRBJ2-1; D call uncertain. The CDR3 length is 15 residues. Germline CDR1 reads SGHAT; CDR2 reads FQNNGV. V gave up 5 bases and J gave up 5 bases, with 16 bases separating them. Written as DNA, the CDR3 is TGTGCCAGCAGCCCTGACTCTGTTAGGGACAATGAGCAGTTCTTC. Translating gives CASSPDSVRDNEQFF.

The chain combines TRBV28 with TRBJ2-5; 7 bases align to TRBD1. Germline V gene lookup returns CDR1 MDHEN and CDR2 SYDVKM. The CDR3 contains 13 residues. Trimming cost V 5 bases and J 1 base; bases outside gene matches: 1. The CDR3 region is CASSRDSQETQYF. The CDR3, as DNA: TGTGCCAGCAGTCGGGACAGCCAAGAGACCCAGTACTTC.

The chain employs TRBV4-1 and TRBJ2-3; 8 nucleotides agree with TRBD2. This CDR3 contains 19 residues. The ends lost 4 bases at V and 0 bases at J; junction bases unmatched: 15. Looked up from germline, CDR1 is MGHRA and CDR2 is YSYEKL. CDR3 coding DNA: TGCGCCAGCAGCCTGGTCGGGGCGGGGGGACCCCCTAGCACAGATACGCAGTATTTT. This sequence encodes CASSLVGAGGPPSTDTQYF.

In this sample, this clone turned up a few times. The V and J genes are TRBV7-9 and TRBJ1-3; D uncertain. This CDR3 comprises 16 residues. V lost 3 bases to trimming and J lost 4 bases, with 16 bases between them. CDR1 and CDR2 (germline): SEHNR, FQNEAQ (reference sequence). Here the CDR3 DNA reads TGTGCCAGCAGCTTCCTTGGGGAGGCGTCGGGAAACACCATATATTTT. Translated: CASSFLGEASGNTIYF.

The chain combines TRBV6-1 with TRBJ1-5; D remains ambiguous. V was trimmed by 2 bases and J by 7 bases, leaving 12 bases between them. The germline gives CDR1 MNHNS, CDR2 SASEGT. This CDR3 has 14 residues. This CDR3 is CASSEYGPSQPQHF. The DNA for the CDR3 is TGTGCCAGCAGTGAATATGGGCCGTCCCAGCCCCAGCATTTT.

This clone was picked up one time. The chain employs TRBV20-1 and TRBJ2-7; D unclear. V dropped 3 bases and J dropped 7 bases, with 10 bases sitting between them. Germline assignment: CDR1 DFQATT and CDR2 SNEGSKA (reference sequence). The CDR3 runs to 11 residues. In nucleotides, the CDR3 is TGCAGTGCTAGTCTTGGTACAGAGCAGTACTTC. Amino acid sequence: CSASLGTEQYF.

This clone appeared once. The rearrangement joins TRBV6-5 to TRBJ1-2; TRBD1 agrees at 7 bases. J gave up 4 bases and V 5 bases, and 7 bases lay outside the gene matches. CDR1 is MNHEY, CDR2 SVGAGI, per germline. The length of the CDR3 is 14 residues. The CDR3 here is CASSTGQTFYGYTF. Here the CDR3 DNA reads TGTGCCAGCAGTACGGGACAGACGTTCTATGGCTACACCTTC.

This chain joins TRBV10-2 and TRBJ2-6; D remains ambiguous. V lost 6 bases, J lost 1 base, and 4 bases lay in between. The CDR3 has 13 amino acids. Germline values: CDR1 WSHSY, CDR2 SAAADI. The CDR3 DNA follows: TGCGCCAGCAGGGGTTCTGGGGCCAACGTCCTGACTTTC. Amino acid sequence: CASRGSGANVLTF.